These 28 T cell receptor beta chains came from one sample sequenced in a study of T cell repertoires in cytomegalovirus infection (dated by TCRdb to the late 2010s). No antigen has been identified for these receptors. In the paper's terms, the treatment or condition label means: in vitro stimulation with specific CMV peptide epitopes to enrich CMV-specific T cells. TCRdb records Illumina HiSeq 1500 as the sequencer. TCRdb ran its own pipeline on the public reads, namely fastp trimming at Q25 and MiXCR clone calling, and kept in-frame beta chains. For every CDR3 protein sequence, its rows merge into one entry that carries the most common genes and DNA. In all, the sample holds around 800,000 distinct CDR3 sequences, and 30% to 35% of those were seen once. The top ten constitute 9.5% to 15% of the sample. This sample comprised cultured CD8+ T cells from PBMCs, obtained from culture after CMV antigen stimulation. The receptors derive from a human donor in good health (CMV status not recorded). Some clones in this sample may be carry-over from other donors' samples.

This CDR3 is CAINPGQGIEQYF. CDR3 sequence (DNA): TGTGCCATCAATCCGGGACAGGGGATCGAGCAGTACTTC. The chain recombines TRBV10-3 with TRBJ2-7, with 10 bases lining up with TRBD1. V was pared by 7 bases and J by 6 bases, with 6 bases of the junction left unmatched. The CDR3 consists of 13 residues. Germline loops: CDR1 ENHRY, CDR2 SYGVKD.

This clonotype was found a few times. This chain links TRBV7-6 with TRBJ2-2, with 9 bases aligning to TRBD1. With 3 bases clipped from V and 6 bases from J, the junction kept 5 bases outside the gene matches. Germline lookup yields CDR1 SGHVS and CDR2 FNYEAQ. CDR3 length equals 15 residues. The CDR3 region is CASSFGTGRAGELFF. CDR3 sequence (DNA): TGTGCCAGCAGCTTTGGGACAGGGAGGGCCGGGGAGCTGTTTTTT.

Comments on this clonotype: The junction does not match germline at one end; this may be a read error. V and J are TRBV25-1 and TRBJ2-3; TRBD2 agrees at 14 bases. Germline V gene data show CDR1 as MGHDK and CDR2 as SYGVNS. The CDR3 is made up of 21 amino acids. CDR3 bases: TGTGCCAACAGTGGATTACGTCCGGGACTAGCGGGGGTAACTAGCACAGATACGCAGTATTTT. Translated: CANSGLRPGLAGVTSTDTQYF. The full variable domain, its missing parts supplied by reference TRBV25-1 and TRBJ2-3, is EADIYQTPRYLVIGTGKKITLECSQTMGHDKMYWYQQDPGMELHLIHYSYGVNSTEKGDLSSESTVSRIRTEHFPLTLESARPSHTSQYLCANSGLRPGLAGVTSTDTQYFGPGTRLTVL.

The chain is built from TRBV19 and TRBJ2-1, with 7 bases that match TRBD2. This CDR3 has 12 residues. Germline V gene sequence: CDR1 LNHDA, CDR2 SQIVND (reference sequence). DNA of the CDR3: TGTGTCTCGGGTCCACTAGCGAGAGAGCAGTTCTTC. This sequence encodes CVSGPLAREQFF. The entire variable domain, with the rest obtained from reference TRBV19 and TRBJ2-1, is as follows: DGGITQSPKYLFRKEGQNVTLSCEQNLNHDAMYWYRQDPGQGLRLIYYSQIVNDFQKGDIAEGYSVSREKKESFPLTVTSAQKNPTAFYLCVSGPLAREQFFGPGTRLTVL.

Details on this clonotype: No DNA is shown, since the ends of the CDR3 on it are uncertain; the CDR3 is the one TCRdb lists. The chain links TRBV4-1 to TRBJ1-2; TRBD1 is taken as the D call from the table, unchecked against the DNA. The CDR3 region is 18 residues in length, termini included. Per the germline V gene, CDR1 is MGHRA and CDR2 is YSYEKL. This CDR3 reads CASSTSTDVDSRYYGYTF.

This clonotype was detected only once. The V gene is TRBV14, the J gene TRBJ2-5; D remains unclear. V was clipped by 1 base and J by 5 bases, with 14 bases between them. From germline, CDR1 is SGHDN and CDR2 FVKESK. CDR3 length: 15 amino acids. The CDR3 protein is CASSQGPLRNETQYF. CDR3 bases: TGTGCCAGCAGCCAAGGGCCGCTTCGGAACGAGACCCAGTACTTC.

This clonotype was recorded at least ten times. This chain joins TRBV7-6 and TRBJ2-1, with TRBD2 matching over 13 bases. The CDR3 extends over 17 amino acids. Germline V lookup: CDR1 SGHVS, CDR2 FNYEAQ. V dropped 3 bases and J dropped 8; count of bases not matched to a gene: 10. CDR3 DNA: TGTGCCAGCAGCTTTCGGACTAGCGGGGGCTCCACGGATGAGCAGTTCTTC. Its translation is CASSFRTSGGSTDEQFF.

The rearrangement joins TRBV29-1 to TRBJ2-1; a weak D match, TRBD1 (5 bases). The CDR3 contains 14 residues. V gave up 2 bases and J gave up 5 bases, with 13 bases separating them. CDR1 SQVTM and CDR2 ANQGSEA come from the germline V gene. The DNA for the CDR3 is TGCAGCGTTGAAATGGGGCGCCGAAACAATGAGCAGTTCTTC. Translating it yields CSVEMGRRNNEQFF.

This chain links TRBV19 with TRBJ2-7; the match to TRBD2 covers 7 bases. The V gene end was trimmed by 7 bases and the J gene end by 0 bases; junction bases not matched to a gene: 9. CDR3 size: 15 residues. Germline V CDR1 and CDR2: LNHDA, SQIVND (reference sequence). CDR3 nucleotides: TGTGCCAGTAACCAGCCAGGCGGGAGCTCCTACGAGCAGTACTTC. Protein sequence: CASNQPGGSSYEQYF.

This clonotype was recorded only once. The V call is TRBV15, the J call TRBJ1-5; D is undetermined. Trimming pared 0 bases from V and 2 bases from J, leaving 14 bases between. This CDR3 comprises 17 residues. Germline-derived CDR1 and CDR2 are LNHNV and YYDKDF (reference sequence). The CDR3: CATSRDRSPRGNQPQHF. CDR3 DNA: TGTGCCACCAGCAGAGATAGAAGTCCGAGGGGCAATCAGCCCCAGCATTTT.

This clonotype was found a few times. The V gene is TRBV4-1, the J gene TRBJ1-1; D is unclear. The CDR3 loop spans 13 amino acids. Trimming pared 1 base from V and 4 bases from J, leaving 7 bases between. From germline, CDR1 is MGHRA and CDR2 YSYEKL. In nucleotides, the CDR3 is TGCGCCAGCAGCCAAGTCGGGCCCACTGAAGCTTTCTTT. It yields the protein CASSQVGPTEAFF.

This clonotype was seen a handful of times. The CDR3 protein is CASSLLTGIFETQYF. In DNA, the CDR3 is TGTGCCAGCAGCTTATTAACAGGGATTTTCGAGACCCAGTACTTC. The chain is built from TRBV7-2 and TRBJ2-5; perhaps TRBD1 as D (6 bases). V was trimmed by 2 bases and J by 5 bases, leaving 15 bases between them. Germline V gene data show CDR1 as SGHTA and CDR2 as FQGNSA. The CDR3 sequence is 15 residues long.

There are many counts of this clonotype. The chain links TRBV7-8 to TRBJ1-1, with D possibly TRBD1 on 5 matching bases. V was shortened by 3 bases and J by 0 bases, with 8 bases between the two germline ends. Germline loops: CDR1 SGHVS, CDR2 FQNEAQ. CDR3 length equals 14 residues. For the CDR3, the DNA is TGTGCCAGCAGCTTCCAGGGACTGAACACTGAAGCTTTCTTT. Protein product: CASSFQGLNTEAFF.

The CDR3 nucleotides read TGTGCCAGCAGCCCGACTAGCAGGTCCTCCTACAATGAGCAGTTCTTC. As protein: CASSPTSRSSYNEQFF. This sequence joins TRBV7-3 and TRBJ2-1, with 7 positions matching TRBD2. The CDR3 has 16 residues. Looked up from germline, CDR1 is SGHTA and CDR2 is FQGTGA. The ends lost 5 bases at V and 0 bases at J; junction bases unmatched: 7. Variable domain in full (rest from reference TRBV7-3 and TRBJ2-1): GAGVSQTPSNKVTEKGKYVELRCDPISGHTALYWYRQSLGQGPEFLIYFQGTGAADDSGLPNDRFFAVRPEGSVSTLKIQRTERGDSAVYLCASSPTSRSSYNEQFFGPGTRLTVL.

The V gene is TRBV6-1, the J gene TRBJ1-1, with a tentative D call TRBD1 (6 bases). The CDR3 is 14 residues long. Germline V lookup: CDR1 MNHNS, CDR2 SASEGT. Trimming cost V 6 bases and J 4 bases, with 15 bases left between them. The CDR3 bases are TGTGCCAGCAGCTCAGGGGTTTATGGCACTGAAGCTTTCTTT. Translating gives CASSSGVYGTEAFF.

This clonotype was recorded at least ten times. J is TRBJ1-1 and V is TRBV7-9, with a weak D call TRBD1 (6 bases). Trimming took 5 bases from V and 1 from J, leaving 17 bases between them. CDR1 and CDR2 (germline): SEHNR, FQNEAQ (reference sequence). The CDR3 is made up of 16 amino acids. This chain's CDR3 is CASSVDSGHPNTEAFF. The CDR3 coding sequence is TGTGCCAGCAGCGTAGACTCGGGACACCCGAACACTGAAGCTTTCTTT.

The chain combines TRBV14 with TRBJ1-2; D uncertain. Germline V CDR1 and CDR2: SGHDN, FVKESK. This CDR3 is 13 amino acids long. V was trimmed by 3 bases and J by 1 base, leaving 6 bases between them. Here the CDR3 reads CASSHRNNYGYTF. For the CDR3, the DNA is TGTGCCAGCAGCCACAGGAATAACTATGGCTACACCTTC. Complete variable domain (other parts from reference TRBV14 and TRBJ1-2): EAGVTQFPSHSVIEKGQTVTLRCDPISGHDNLYWYRRVMGKEIKFLLHFVKESKQDESGMPNNRFLAERTGGTYSTLKVQPAELEDSGVYFCASSHRNNYGYTFGSGTRLTVV.

The rearrangement joins TRBV7-6 to TRBJ2-7; 8 bases line up with TRBD1. This CDR3 is built from 15 residues. Per the germline V gene, CDR1 is SGHVS and CDR2 is FNYEAQ. After removal of 5 bases from V and 3 bases from J, the junction contained 9 bases not matched to a gene. This chain's CDR3 is CASSLGQAVVYEQYF. The CDR3 nucleotides read TGTGCCAGCAGCCTGGGACAGGCCGTCGTCTACGAGCAGTACTTC.

This clonotype was observed a few times. The chain joins TRBV27 to TRBJ2-2, with no clear D. The CDR3 is 16 residues long. Germline CDR1 MNHEY, CDR2 SMNVEV (reference sequence). V was cut by 3 bases and J by 0 bases, with 11 bases left in between. The CDR3 region is CASSLVTESNTGELFF. For the CDR3, the DNA is TGTGCCAGCAGTTTGGTAACAGAATCGAACACCGGGGAGCTGTTTTTT.

This clonotype has a count of ten or more. V usage is TRBV7-6 and J usage is TRBJ2-5; TRBD2 aligns across 8 bases. The J segment lost 6 bases and the V segment lost 2 bases, leaving 8 bases of the junction unmatched. CDR1 SGHVS and CDR2 FNYEAQ come from the germline V gene. The CDR3 is 15 amino acids. The CDR3 DNA is TGTGCCAGCAGCTTATCCCGGGGGGGCCGACAGACCCAGTACTTC. Amino acids: CASSLSRGGRQTQYF.

V and J are TRBV9 and TRBJ1-2, with D possibly matching TRBD1 (5 bases). Germline V lookup: CDR1 SGDLS, CDR2 YYNGEE. V lost 5 bases to trimming and J lost 0 bases, with 17 bases between them. This CDR3 has 16 amino acids. CDR3 coding DNA: TGTGCCAGCAGACTATCCCTGGGGGATTCTAACTATGGCTACACCTTC. It codes for CASRLSLGDSNYGYTF.

The chain uses TRBV20-1 and TRBJ2-3; D might be TRBD1 (6 bases). There are 14 residues in the CDR3. V lost 5 bases and J 2 bases, leaving 14 bases between the germline ends. The germline V gene encodes CDR1 DFQATT and CDR2 SNEGSKA (reference sequence). This CDR3 is CSAGQPMSTDTQYF. Written as DNA, the CDR3 is TGCAGTGCTGGACAGCCCATGTCCACAGATACGCAGTATTTT.

This clonotype was detected ten times or more. The chain recombines TRBV11-1 with TRBJ1-2; maybe TRBD1 (5 bases). Germline assignment: CDR1 SGHAT and CDR2 FQDESV (reference sequence). The CDR3 spans 16 residues. Trimming shortened V by 3 bases and J by 4 bases, and 18 bases separated the two germline ends. The CDR3 sequence: CASSFTGTALTYGYTF. The CDR3, as DNA: TGTGCCAGCAGCTTCACCGGGACCGCGCTGACCTATGGCTACACCTTC.

The V call is TRBV6-5, the J call TRBJ1-2; 7 bases fit TRBD1. V shed 0 bases and J 8 bases; nucleotides not matched to a gene: 6. Germline V gene lookup returns CDR1 MNHEY and CDR2 SVGAGI. The CDR3 consists of 14 residues. CDR3: CASSYSARGQGYTF. The DNA for the CDR3 is TGTGCCAGCAGTTACTCAGCTAGGGGGCAAGGCTACACCTTC.

The chain combines TRBV24-1 with TRBJ2-3; D gene uncertain. CDR1 is KGHDR and CDR2 is SFDVKD in the germline V gene. The CDR3 sequence is 18 residues long. V was trimmed by 5 bases and J by 2 bases, leaving 22 bases between them. This chain's CDR3 is CATSAETGAALSTDTQYF. CDR3 DNA sequence: TGTGCCACCAGTGCCGAAACGGGCGCAGCATTATCCACAGATACGCAGTATTTT.

With regard to this clonotype: It may be a read error: a sequence one base away is much more abundant. This likely comes from a read error, as the CDR3 has no conserved phenylalanine or tryptophan at its end. The CDR3 spells CASSEYGLHEQYY. As DNA, the CDR3 is TGTGCCAGCAGTGAATATGGGTTACACGAGCAGTACTAC. The V call is TRBV25-1, the J call TRBJ2-7, with D unclear. There are 13 residues in the CDR3. V dropped 0 bases and J dropped 5 bases, with 8 bases sitting between them. From germline, CDR1 is MGHDK and CDR2 SYGVNS.

This clonotype appeared many times. The chain is built from TRBV5-6 and TRBJ2-1; 8 bases agree with TRBD1. The V and J ends lost 4 bases and 10 bases, in that order; junction bases with no gene match: 7. The CDR3 runs to 13 residues. Germline loops: CDR1 SGHDT, CDR2 YYEEEE. The CDR3 DNA follows: TGTGCCAGCAGCCTCGGACAGGGAGGAGAGCAGTTCTTC. Its translation: CASSLGQGGEQFF.

This clonotype has a handful of counts. V and J are TRBV11-3 and TRBJ2-2, with 8 bases identical to TRBD2. The germline V gene encodes CDR1 SGHNT and CDR2 YENEEA. The CDR3 has 16 residues. V shed 5 bases and J 2 bases; nucleotides not matched to a gene: 7. CDR3 nucleotides: TGTGCCAGCAGCCCCGAGCGGGGGCTTAACACCGGGGAGCTGTTTTTT. Its protein is CASSPERGLNTGELFF.